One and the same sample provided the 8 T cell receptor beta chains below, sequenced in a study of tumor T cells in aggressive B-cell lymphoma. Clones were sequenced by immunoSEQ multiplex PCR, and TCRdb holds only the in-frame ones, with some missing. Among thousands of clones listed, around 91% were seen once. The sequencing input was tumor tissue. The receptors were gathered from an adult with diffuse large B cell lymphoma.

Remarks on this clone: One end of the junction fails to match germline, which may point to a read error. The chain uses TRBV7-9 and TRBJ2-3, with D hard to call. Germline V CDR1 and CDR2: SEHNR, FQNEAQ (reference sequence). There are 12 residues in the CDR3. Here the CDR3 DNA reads TGTACCAGCAGCCAGGTAACAGATACGCAGTATTTT. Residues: CTSSQVTDTQYF. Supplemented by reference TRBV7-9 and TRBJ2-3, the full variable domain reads DTGVSQNPRHKITKRGQNVTFRCDPISEHNRLYWYRQTLGQGPEFLTYFQNEAQLEKSRLLSDRFSAERPKGSFSTLEIQRTEQGDSAMYLCTSSQVTDTQYFGPGTRLTVL.

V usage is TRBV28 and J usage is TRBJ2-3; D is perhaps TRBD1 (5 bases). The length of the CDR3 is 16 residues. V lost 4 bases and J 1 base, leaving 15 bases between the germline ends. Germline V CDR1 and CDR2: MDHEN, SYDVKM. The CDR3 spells CASSSPLAGRTDTQYF. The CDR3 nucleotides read TGTGCCAGCAGTTCCCCATTAGCAGGGCGCACAGATACGCAGTATTTT. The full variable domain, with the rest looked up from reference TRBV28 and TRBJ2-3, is DVKVTQSSRYLVKRTGEKVFLECVQDMDHENMFWYRQDPGLGLRLIYFSYDVKMKEKGDIPEGYSVSREKKERFSLILESASTNQTSMYLCASSSPLAGRTDTQYFGPGTRLTVL.

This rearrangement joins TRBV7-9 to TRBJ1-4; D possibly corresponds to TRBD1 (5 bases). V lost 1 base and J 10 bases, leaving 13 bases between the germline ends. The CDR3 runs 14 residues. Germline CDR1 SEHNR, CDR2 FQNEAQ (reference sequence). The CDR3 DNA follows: TGTGCCAGCAGCTTAGAGTCGCCCGGGGGAAAACTGTTTTTT. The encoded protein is CASSLESPGGKLFF.

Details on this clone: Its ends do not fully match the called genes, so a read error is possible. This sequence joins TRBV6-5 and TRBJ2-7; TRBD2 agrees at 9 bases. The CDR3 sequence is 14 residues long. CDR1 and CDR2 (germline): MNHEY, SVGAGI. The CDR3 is CASSSIAGVGEQYF. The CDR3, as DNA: TGTGCCAGCAGTTCCATAGCGGGAGTGGGGGAGCAGTATTTC.

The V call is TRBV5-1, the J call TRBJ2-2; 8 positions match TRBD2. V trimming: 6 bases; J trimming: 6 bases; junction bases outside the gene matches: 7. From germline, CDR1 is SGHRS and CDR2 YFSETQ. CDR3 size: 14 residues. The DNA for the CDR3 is TGCGCCAGCAAGGAGCGGGAGATCGCCGGGGAGCTGTTTTTT. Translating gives CASKEREIAGELFF.

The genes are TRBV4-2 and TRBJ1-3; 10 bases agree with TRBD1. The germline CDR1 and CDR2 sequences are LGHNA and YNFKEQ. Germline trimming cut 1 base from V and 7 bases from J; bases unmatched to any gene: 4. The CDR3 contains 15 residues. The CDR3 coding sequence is TGTGCCAGCAGCCAAGCCGGGACAGGGGTTAACACCATATATTTT. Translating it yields CASSQAGTGVNTIYF.

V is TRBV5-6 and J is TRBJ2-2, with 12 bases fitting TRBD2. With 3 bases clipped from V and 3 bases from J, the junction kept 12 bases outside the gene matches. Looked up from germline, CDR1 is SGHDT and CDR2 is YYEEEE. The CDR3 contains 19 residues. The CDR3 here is CASSSLLAGGPSDTGELFF. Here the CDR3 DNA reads TGTGCCAGCAGCTCGCTTCTAGCGGGAGGGCCTTCCGACACCGGGGAGCTGTTTTTT.

As DNA, the CDR3 is TGCGCCAGCAGCGGGGGACTAGCGGGGGGGAGTGATACGCAGTATTTT. Translation gives CASSGGLAGGSDTQYF. This chain uses TRBV5-1 with TRBJ2-3; 16 nucleotides align to TRBD2. The V gene end was trimmed by 4 bases and the J gene end by 6 bases; junction bases not matched to a gene: 5. The CDR3 sequence is 16 residues long. Germline V gene lookup returns CDR1 SGHRS and CDR2 YFSETQ.